The source of this T cell receptor (beta chain) is a study of T cells after yellow fever vaccination. The study's findings and limits: Clones that expanded after primary vaccination mostly reappeared after the booster (just under 98% CD4, approximately 85% CD8).

This CDR3 comprises 17 residues. Germline lookup yields CDR1 DFQATT and CDR2 SNEGSKA (reference sequence). A universal primer site and UMIs were added as TCR cDNA was made by 5'RACE template switching. TCRdb passed the 5' RACE reads through MiXCR, listing each CDR3 protein once. The sample lists a few hundred thousand distinct CDR3 sequences; around 3.6% were seen once. This clonotype was counted only a few times. Its antigen is not known. This TCR was sampled from a man younger than 30 who received the YFV17D yellow fever vaccine. This sample comprised PBMCs, obtained on the day of the yellow fever booster vaccination. The rearrangement uses TRBV20-1 and TRBJ2-3; a weak D match, TRBD1 (5 bases). The CDR3 reads CSASLVRSGWSTDTQYF. The CDR3 DNA is TGCAGCGCCAGCTTGGTTCGCTCAGGGTGGAGCACAGATACGCAGTATTTT.